One sample yielded the 10 T cell receptor beta chains listed below, sequenced in a study of spatial heterogeneity in lung cancer. Time point here: sample taken at primary tumor resection. Sequencing covered unsorted whole RNA taken from tumor, nontumor lung or frozen PBMC. MiXCR was run by TCRdb on the 5' RACE reads, yielding one entry per CDR3 protein. The sample yields 4,000 to 5,000 distinct CDR3 sequences, over 15% seen once. The material sequenced was PBMCs, taken at surgery. These receptors were taken from a male donor with early-stage non-small cell lung cancer.

This rearrangement joins TRBV5-1 to TRBJ2-5; 8 bases are a match to TRBD1. Germline V gives CDR1 SGHRS, CDR2 YFSETQ. J gave up 4 bases and V 4 bases, and 6 bases lay outside the gene matches. The CDR3 sequence is 14 residues long. The CDR3 DNA is TGCGCCAGCAGCCACACAGGGGGTCGAGAGACCCAGTACTTC. Translating it yields CASSHTGGRETQYF.

This clonotype is medium-sized within its sample. The chain combines TRBV29-1 with TRBJ1-4; D is uncertain. The CDR3 is 11 residues long. Trimming shortened V by 7 bases and J by 7 bases, and 10 bases separated the two germline ends. Germline V gives CDR1 SQVTM, CDR2 ANQGSEA. The CDR3 loop reads CSGWMAEKLFF. The CDR3, as DNA: TGCAGCGGGTGGATGGCTGAAAAACTGTTTTTT. Full variable domain (missing parts from reference TRBV29-1 and TRBJ1-4): SAVISQKPSRDICQRGTSLTIQCQVDSQVTMMFWYRQQPGQSLTLIATANQGSEATYESGFVIDKFPISRPNLTFSTLTVSNMSPEDSSIYLCSGWMAEKLFFGSGTQLSVL.

This clonotype is medium-sized. The V gene is TRBV12-5, the J gene TRBJ1-6, with a tentative D call TRBD1 (6 bases). Trimming pared 5 bases from V and 0 bases from J, leaving 11 bases between. CDR1 and CDR2 from the germline V gene are LGHNT and FRNRAP. The CDR3 contains 16 residues. Written as DNA, the CDR3 is TGTGCTAGTGGTGCTACAGGGAGCTCCTATAATTCACCCCTCCACTTT. It encodes CASGATGSSYNSPLHF.

The chain couples TRBV27 to TRBJ2-3; D is possibly TRBD1 (6 bases). Germline CDR1 MNHEY, CDR2 SMNVEV (reference sequence). Trimming removed 6 bases at V and 4 bases at J, with 17 bases between. The CDR3 length is 15 residues. The CDR3: CASSPRQGWADTQYF. CDR3 DNA sequence: TGTGCCAGCAGCCCAAGGCAGGGGTGGGCAGATACGCAGTATTTT.

In its sample, this clonotype was seen many times. This sequence joins TRBV7-2 and TRBJ2-2; no definite D call. From germline, CDR1 is SGHTA and CDR2 FQGNSA. V was pared by 5 bases and J by 5 bases, with 12 bases between. CDR3 size: 14 residues. The chain's CDR3 is CASSQHPRTGELFF. The CDR3 DNA sequence: TGTGCCAGCAGCCAACACCCGCGTACCGGGGAGCTGTTTTTT.

This clonotype was counted between two and nine times. This chain connects TRBV7-2 to TRBJ2-2, with D perhaps TRBD1 (6 bases). V was cut by 2 bases and J by 4 bases, with 11 bases left in between. This CDR3 comprises 15 residues. Germline CDR1 and CDR2: SGHTA and FQGNSA. CDR3 sequence reads: CASSLNRESTGELFF. Here the CDR3 DNA reads TGTGCCAGCAGCTTAAACAGGGAGAGCACCGGGGAGCTGTTTTTT.

Note on this clonotype: This may be a read error, as it is one base from a much larger clone. The CDR3: CSARAEENRNQPQHF. The CDR3, as DNA: TGCAGTGCTAGAGCCGAGGAAAACAGGAATCAGCCCCAGCATTTT. The V gene is TRBV20-1, the J gene TRBJ1-5, with D perhaps matching TRBD1 (5 bases). From germline, CDR1 is DFQATT and CDR2 SNEGSKA (reference sequence). The CDR3 totals 15 residues. Between the trimmed V and J ends, which lost 1 base and 4 bases, there was a span of 14 bases.

The chain is built from TRBV3-1 and TRBJ1-5; the match to TRBD1 covers 8 bases. Trimming cost V 4 bases and J 0 bases; bases outside gene matches: 5. The CDR3 contains 16 residues. Germline V lookup: CDR1 LGHDT, CDR2 YNNKEL (reference sequence). The CDR3 is CASSPGTGYSNQPQHF. The DNA of the CDR3 is TGTGCCAGCAGCCCCGGGACAGGATATAGCAATCAGCCCCAGCATTTT.

In this sample, this clonotype is medium-sized (0.01 to 0.1%). The CDR3 is CASSSRTGVIGELFF. The DNA of the CDR3 is TGTGCCAGCAGCTCCCGGACAGGGGTTATCGGGGAGCTGTTTTTT. The rearrangement links TRBV7-9 to TRBJ2-2; TRBD1 aligns across 9 bases. CDR3 length equals 15 residues. The ends lost 4 bases at V and 7 bases at J; junction bases unmatched: 7. The germline V gene has CDR1 SEHNR and CDR2 FQNEAQ (reference sequence).

The chain combines TRBV19 with TRBJ2-2, with 10 bases identical to TRBD1. The CDR3 is 15 residues long. V lost 1 base to trimming and J lost 5 bases; unmatched junction nucleotides: 1. Per germline, CDR1 LNHDA and CDR2 SQIVND (reference sequence). As DNA, the CDR3 is TGTGCCAGTAGTATAGGACAGGGGGCAACCGGGGAGCTGTTTTTT. Protein product: CASSIGQGATGELFF. The whole variable domain, filled in from reference TRBV19 and TRBJ2-2, reads DGGITQSPKYLFRKEGQNVTLSCEQNLNHDAMYWYRQDPGQGLRLIYYSQIVNDFQKGDIAEGYSVSREKKESFPLTVTSAQKNPTAFYLCASSIGQGATGELFFGEGSRLTVL.